This record covers a single T cell receptor beta chain. The data belong to a study of OX40 agonist ivuxolimab in advanced cancers. The CDR3 covers 16 residues. Trimming removed 0 bases from V and 0 bases from J, with 9 bases in between. Per germline, CDR1 LGHNA and CDR2 YSLEER. Produced via immunoSEQ multiplex PCR; TCRdb's table is partial and in-frame only. The data hold more than 45,000 clones, with around 90% observed a single time. Sequencing was performed on CD4+ or CD8+ T cells sorted from blood, taken in a trial of the OX40 agonist ivuxolimab. This clonotype was sampled from an adult with an advanced solid tumor such as melanoma, head and neck, liver or kidney cancer. This chain joins TRBV4-3 and TRBJ1-3; no clear D gene. The CDR3 here is CASSQEGSSSGNTIYF. For the CDR3, the DNA is TGCGCCAGCAGCCAAGAGGGGAGCTCCTCTGGAAACACCATATATTTT.